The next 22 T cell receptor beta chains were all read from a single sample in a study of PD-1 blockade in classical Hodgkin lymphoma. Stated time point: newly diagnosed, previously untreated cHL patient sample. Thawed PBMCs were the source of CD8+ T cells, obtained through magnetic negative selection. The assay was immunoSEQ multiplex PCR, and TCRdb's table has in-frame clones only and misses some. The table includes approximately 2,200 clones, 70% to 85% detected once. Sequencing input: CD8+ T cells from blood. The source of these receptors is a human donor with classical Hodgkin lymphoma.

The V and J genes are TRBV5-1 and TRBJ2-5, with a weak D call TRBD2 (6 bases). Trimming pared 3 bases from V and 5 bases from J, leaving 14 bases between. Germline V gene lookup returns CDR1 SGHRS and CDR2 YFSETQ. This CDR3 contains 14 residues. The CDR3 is CASSSQGGGETQYF. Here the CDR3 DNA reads TGCGCCAGCAGCTCTCAGGGAGGTGGGGAGACCCAGTACTTC.

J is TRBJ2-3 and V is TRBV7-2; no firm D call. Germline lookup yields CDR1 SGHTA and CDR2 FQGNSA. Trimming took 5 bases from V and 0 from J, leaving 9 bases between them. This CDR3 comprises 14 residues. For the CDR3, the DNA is TGTGCCAGCAGCCTGAGTGCTAGCACAGATACGCAGTATTTT. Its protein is CASSLSASTDTQYF.

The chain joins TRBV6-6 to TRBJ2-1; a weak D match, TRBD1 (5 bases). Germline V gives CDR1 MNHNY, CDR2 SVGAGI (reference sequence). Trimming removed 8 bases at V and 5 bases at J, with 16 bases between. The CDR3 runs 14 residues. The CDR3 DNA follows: TGTGCCAGCGGTCATAGGGGCGGAGACAATGAGCAGTTCTTC. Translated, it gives CASGHRGGDNEQFF.

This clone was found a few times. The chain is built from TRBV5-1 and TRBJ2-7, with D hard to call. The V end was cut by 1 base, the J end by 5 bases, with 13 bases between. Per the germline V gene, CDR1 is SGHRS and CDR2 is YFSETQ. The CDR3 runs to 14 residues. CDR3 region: CASSLRAASNEQYF. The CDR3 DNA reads TGCGCCAGCAGCTTGAGGGCGGCGAGCAACGAGCAGTACTTC.

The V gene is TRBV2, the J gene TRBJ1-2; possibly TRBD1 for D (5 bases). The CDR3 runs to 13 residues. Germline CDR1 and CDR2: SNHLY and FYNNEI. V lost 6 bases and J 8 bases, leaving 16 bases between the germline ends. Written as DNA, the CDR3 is TGTGCCAGCAGGGACGGGTCTTGGGACGGCTACACCTTC. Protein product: CASRDGSWDGYTF.

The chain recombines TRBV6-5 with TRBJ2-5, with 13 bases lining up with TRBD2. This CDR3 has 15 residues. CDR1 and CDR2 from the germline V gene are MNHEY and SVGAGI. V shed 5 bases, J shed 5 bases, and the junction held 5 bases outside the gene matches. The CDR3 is CASSTSGGAVETQYF. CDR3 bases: TGTGCCAGCAGTACTAGCGGGGGGGCCGTGGAGACCCAGTACTTC.

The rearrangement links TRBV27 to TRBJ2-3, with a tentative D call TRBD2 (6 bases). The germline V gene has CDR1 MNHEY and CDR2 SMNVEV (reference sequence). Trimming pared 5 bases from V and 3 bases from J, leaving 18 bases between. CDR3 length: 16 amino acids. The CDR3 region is CASSPRLVMRTDTQYF. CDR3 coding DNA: TGTGCCAGCAGTCCGCGACTAGTAATGCGGACAGATACGCAGTATTTT.

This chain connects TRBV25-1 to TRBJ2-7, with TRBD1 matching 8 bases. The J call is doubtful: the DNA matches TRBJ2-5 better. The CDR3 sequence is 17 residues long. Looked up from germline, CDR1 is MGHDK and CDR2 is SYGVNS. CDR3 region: CASSAKPSTGVSETQYF. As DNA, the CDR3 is TGTGCCAGCAGCGCAAAACCCTCGACAGGGGTTTCTGAGACCCAGTACTTC.

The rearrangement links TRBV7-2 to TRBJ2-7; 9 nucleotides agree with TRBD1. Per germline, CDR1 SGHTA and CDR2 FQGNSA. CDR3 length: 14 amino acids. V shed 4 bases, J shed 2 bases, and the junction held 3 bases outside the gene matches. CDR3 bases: TGTGCCAGCAGCTCTTGGACAGGGGCCTACGAGCAGTACTTC. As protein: CASSSWTGAYEQYF.

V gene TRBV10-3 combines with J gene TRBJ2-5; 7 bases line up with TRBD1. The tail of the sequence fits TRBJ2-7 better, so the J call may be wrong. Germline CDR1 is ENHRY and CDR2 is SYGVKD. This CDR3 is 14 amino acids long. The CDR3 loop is CAINVDRDSYEQYF. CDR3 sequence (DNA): TGTGCCATCAACGTCGACAGGGACTCCTACGAGCAGTACTTC.

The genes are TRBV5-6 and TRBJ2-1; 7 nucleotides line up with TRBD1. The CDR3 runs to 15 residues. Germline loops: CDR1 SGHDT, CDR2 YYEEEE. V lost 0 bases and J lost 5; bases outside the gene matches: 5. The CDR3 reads CASSLAGTVDNEQFF. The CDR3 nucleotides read TGTGCCAGCAGCTTGGCCGGGACAGTCGACAATGAGCAGTTCTTC.

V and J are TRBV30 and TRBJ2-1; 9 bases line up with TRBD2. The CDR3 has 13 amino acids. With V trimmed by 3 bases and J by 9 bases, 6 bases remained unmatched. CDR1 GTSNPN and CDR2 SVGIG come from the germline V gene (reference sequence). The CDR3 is CAWSLAGSSEQFF. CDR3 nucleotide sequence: TGTGCCTGGAGCCTAGCGGGATCGAGTGAGCAGTTCTTC.

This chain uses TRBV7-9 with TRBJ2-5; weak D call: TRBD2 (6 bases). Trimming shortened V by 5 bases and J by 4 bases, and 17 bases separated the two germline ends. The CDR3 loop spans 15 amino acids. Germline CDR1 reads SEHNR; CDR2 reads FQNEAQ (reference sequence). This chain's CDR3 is CASSPGWGEAETQYF. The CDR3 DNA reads TGTGCCAGCAGCCCCGGTTGGGGGGAGGCAGAGACCCAGTACTTC.

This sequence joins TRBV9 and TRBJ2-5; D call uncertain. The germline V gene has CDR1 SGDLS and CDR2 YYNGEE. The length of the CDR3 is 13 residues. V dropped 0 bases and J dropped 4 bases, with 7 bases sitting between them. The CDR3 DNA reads TGTGCCAGCAGCGTAGTGGGCGGAGAGACCCAGTACTTC. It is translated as CASSVVGGETQYF.

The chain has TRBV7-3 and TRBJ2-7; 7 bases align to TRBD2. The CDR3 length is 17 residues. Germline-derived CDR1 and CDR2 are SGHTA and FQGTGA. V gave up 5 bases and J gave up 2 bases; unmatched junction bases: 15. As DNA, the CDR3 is TGTGCCAGCAGCCAGGGTCTAGCGGATACCCATCCCTACGAGCAGTACTTC. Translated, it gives CASSQGLADTHPYEQYF. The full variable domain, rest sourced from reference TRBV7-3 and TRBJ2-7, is GAGVSQTPSNKVTEKGKYVELRCDPISGHTALYWYRQSLGQGPEFLIYFQGTGAADDSGLPNDRFFAVRPEGSVSTLKIQRTERGDSAVYLCASSQGLADTHPYEQYFGPGTRLTVT.

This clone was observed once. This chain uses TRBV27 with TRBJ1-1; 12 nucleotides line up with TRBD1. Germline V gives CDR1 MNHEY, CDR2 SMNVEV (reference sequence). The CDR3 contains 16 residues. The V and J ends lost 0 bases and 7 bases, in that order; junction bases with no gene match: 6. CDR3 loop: CASSLSGGQGASEAFF. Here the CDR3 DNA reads TGTGCCAGCAGTTTATCGGGGGGACAGGGGGCTAGTGAAGCTTTCTTT.

This CDR3 reads CASSQDGQTYGYTF. The CDR3 bases are TGCGCCAGCAGCCAAGATGGTCAGACTTATGGCTACACCTTC. The J gene is TRBJ1-2, the V gene TRBV4-1; D is undetermined. CDR1 MGHRA and CDR2 YSYEKL come from the germline V gene. The germline V and J ends were trimmed by 0 bases and 5 bases, with 10 bases remaining between them. The CDR3 covers 14 residues.

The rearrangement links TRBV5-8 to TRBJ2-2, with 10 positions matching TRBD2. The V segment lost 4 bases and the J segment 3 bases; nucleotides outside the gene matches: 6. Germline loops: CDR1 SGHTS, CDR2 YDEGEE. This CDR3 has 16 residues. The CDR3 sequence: CASSLAGEVDTGELFF. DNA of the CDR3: TGTGCCAGCAGCCTAGCGGGAGAGGTCGACACCGGGGAGCTGTTTTTT.

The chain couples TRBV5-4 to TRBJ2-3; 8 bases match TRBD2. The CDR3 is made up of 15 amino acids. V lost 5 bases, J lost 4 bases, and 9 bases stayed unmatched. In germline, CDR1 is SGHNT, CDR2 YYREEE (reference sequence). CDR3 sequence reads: CASRPGTSSPDTQYF. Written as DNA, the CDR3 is TGTGCCAGCAGGCCCGGGACTAGTAGCCCAGATACGCAGTATTTT.

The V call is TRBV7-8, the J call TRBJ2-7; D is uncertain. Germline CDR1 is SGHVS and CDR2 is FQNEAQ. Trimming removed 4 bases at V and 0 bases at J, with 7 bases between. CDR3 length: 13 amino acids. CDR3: CASSSDGSYEQYF. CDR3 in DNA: TGTGCCAGCAGCTCGGACGGCTCCTACGAGCAGTACTTC.

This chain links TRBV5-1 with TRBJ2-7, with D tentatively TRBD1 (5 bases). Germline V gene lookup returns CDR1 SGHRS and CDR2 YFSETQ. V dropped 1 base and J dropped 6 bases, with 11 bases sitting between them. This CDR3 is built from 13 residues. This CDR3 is CASSLTVQGEQYF. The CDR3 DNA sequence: TGCGCCAGCAGCTTGACGGTGCAGGGCGAGCAGTACTTC. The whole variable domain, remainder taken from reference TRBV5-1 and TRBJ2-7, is KAGVTQTPRYLIKTRGQQVTLSCSPISGHRSVSWYQQTPGQGLQFLFEYFSETQRNKGNFPGRFSGRQFSNSRSEMNVSTLELGDSALYLCASSLTVQGEQYFGPGTRLTVT.

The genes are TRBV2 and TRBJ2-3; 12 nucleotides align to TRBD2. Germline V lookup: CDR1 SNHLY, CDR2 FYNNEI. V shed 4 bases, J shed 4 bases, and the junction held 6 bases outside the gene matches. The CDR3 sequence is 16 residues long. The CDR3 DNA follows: TGTGCCAGCAGTGTAGGACTAGCGGGGACCCCAGATACGCAGTATTTT. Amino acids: CASSVGLAGTPDTQYF.